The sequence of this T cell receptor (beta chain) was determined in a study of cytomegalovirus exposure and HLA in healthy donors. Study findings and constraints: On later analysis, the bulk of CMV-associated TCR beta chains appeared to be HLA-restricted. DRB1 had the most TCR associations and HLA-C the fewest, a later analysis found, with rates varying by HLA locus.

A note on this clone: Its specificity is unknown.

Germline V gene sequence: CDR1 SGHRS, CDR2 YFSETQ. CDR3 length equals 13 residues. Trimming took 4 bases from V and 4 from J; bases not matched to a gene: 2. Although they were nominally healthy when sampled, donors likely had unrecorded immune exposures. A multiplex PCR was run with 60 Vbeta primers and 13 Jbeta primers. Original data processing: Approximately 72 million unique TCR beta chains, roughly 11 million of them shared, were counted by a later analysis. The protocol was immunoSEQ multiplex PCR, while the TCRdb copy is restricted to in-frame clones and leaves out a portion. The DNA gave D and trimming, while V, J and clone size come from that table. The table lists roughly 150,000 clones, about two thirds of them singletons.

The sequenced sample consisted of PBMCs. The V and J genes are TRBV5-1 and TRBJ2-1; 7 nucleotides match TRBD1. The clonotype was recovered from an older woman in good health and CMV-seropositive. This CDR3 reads CASSEGQYNEQFF. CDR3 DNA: TGCGCCAGCAGCGAGGGACAGTACAATGAGCAGTTCTTC. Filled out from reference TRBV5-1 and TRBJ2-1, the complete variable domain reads KAGVTQTPRYLIKTRGQQVTLSCSPISGHRSVSWYQQTPGQGLQFLFEYFSETQRNKGNFPGRFSGRQFSNSRSEMNVSTLELGDSALYLCASSEGQYNEQFFGPGTRLTVL.